What follows is one T cell receptor (beta chain) and its context. Its antigen remains unidentified. The germline V gene has CDR1 MDHEN and CDR2 SYDVKM. There are 15 residues in the CDR3. V dropped 7 bases and J dropped 0 bases, with 13 bases sitting between them. Some clones are missing from TCRdb's copy, which holds only in-frame ones; the method was immunoSEQ multiplex PCR. Of 70,000 to 85,000 clones detected, about 92% appear once; the ten largest clones hold 8%. The data derive from a study of PD-1 blockade in classical Hodgkin lymphoma. There was relapse after autologous stem cell transplantation in every patient, and there was variation in brentuximab vedotin exposure. Study-wide points: The causes of the repertoire differences, possibly disease activity or prior therapy, remain undefined. The CD4+ diversity rise by C4D1 was clearest in complete responders. Patients with a complete response exhibited baseline diversity comparable to newly diagnosed patients.

The origin of this receptor is a human donor with classical Hodgkin lymphoma. V usage is TRBV28 and J usage is TRBJ1-3; D is unresolved. The sample here was peripheral blood mononuclear cells (PBMCs), taken at baseline. The CDR3 coding sequence is TGTGCCAGCACTCCGGGGAGCCTCTCTGGAAACACCATATATTTT. It is translated as CASTPGSLSGNTIYF.